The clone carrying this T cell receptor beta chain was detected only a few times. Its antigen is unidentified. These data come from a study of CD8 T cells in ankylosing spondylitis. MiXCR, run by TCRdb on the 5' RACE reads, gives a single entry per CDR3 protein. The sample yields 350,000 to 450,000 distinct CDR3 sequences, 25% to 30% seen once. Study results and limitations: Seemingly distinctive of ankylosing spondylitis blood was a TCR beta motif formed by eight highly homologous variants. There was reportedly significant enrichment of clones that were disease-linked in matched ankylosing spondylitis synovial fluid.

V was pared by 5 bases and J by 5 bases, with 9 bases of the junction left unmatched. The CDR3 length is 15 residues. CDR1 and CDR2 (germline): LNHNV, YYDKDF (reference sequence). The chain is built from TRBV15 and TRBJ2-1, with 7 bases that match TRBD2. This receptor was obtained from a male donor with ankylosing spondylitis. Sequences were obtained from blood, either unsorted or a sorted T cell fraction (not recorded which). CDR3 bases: TGTGCCACCAGCCCAGGCGGGAGCCGGAACAATGAGCAGTTCTTC. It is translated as CATSPGGSRNNEQFF.